Detailed here is one T cell receptor (beta chain). The data were obtained in a study of cytomegalovirus exposure and HLA in healthy donors. PCR employed 60 Vbeta and 13 Jbeta primers. Some clones are missing from TCRdb's copy, which holds only in-frame ones; the method was immunoSEQ multiplex PCR. This table holds some 110,000 clones, 77% found once. Germline assignment: CDR1 LNHNV and CDR2 YYDKDF (reference sequence). The V and J ends lost 2 bases and 0 bases respectively, with 10 bases between them. The CDR3 sequence is 16 residues long. Material for sequencing was PBMCs. The TCR originated in a middle-aged man in good health and CMV-seropositive. This chain links TRBV15 with TRBJ1-4; D unresolved. CDR3 protein: CATSRHRGATNEKLFF. CDR3 bases: TGTGCCACCAGCAGACACCGTGGAGCAACTAATGAAAAACTGTTTTTT.